This is a list of T cell receptor beta chains from one sample in a study of blood T cell repertoires in COVID-19. The data were produced by immunoSEQ multiplex PCR, yet TCRdb's version contains in-frame clones alone and is incomplete. The sample yields 310,000 or so clones, 88% seen once. The sample consisted of peripheral blood. These receptors were taken from a woman between 45 and 65 years old with active or convalescent COVID-19. Both conserved end residues are part of each CDR3. D genes are given only for firm matches. The listing skips clone size in some rows; elsewhere it reads once, few, many or a size class.

D: NA; V: TRBV27; size: NA; J: TRBJ2-1; length: 13; CDR3: CASSFGIAREQFF; DNA: TGTGCCAGCAGTTTCGGGATAGCCAGGGAGCAGTTCTTC
D: NA; V: TRBV20-1; size: NA; J: TRBJ1-1; length: 13; CDR3: CSASGQRNTEAFF; DNA: TGCAGTGCTAGTGGACAGAGGAACACTGAAGCTTTCTTT
D: NA; V: TRBV5-1; size: NA; J: TRBJ2-2; length: 16; CDR3: CASSLHGPSGSGELFF; DNA: TGCGCCAGCAGCCTGCATGGGCCCTCCGGTTCCGGGGAGCTGTTTTTT
D: TRBD1; V: TRBV15; size: NA; J: TRBJ1-2; length: 15; CDR3: CATSRELQGNYGYTF; DNA: TGTGCCACCAGCAGAGAACTACAGGGGAACTATGGCTACACCTTC
D: NA; V: TRBV6-2/TRBV6-3; size: NA; J: TRBJ1-5; length: 19; CDR3: CASSLPNQGNRRSNQPQHF; DNA: TGTGCCAGCAGTTTGCCAAACCAGGGGAATAGAAGAAGCAATCAGCCCCAGCATTTT
D: TRBD2; V: TRBV30; size: NA; J: TRBJ2-1; length: 13; CDR3: CAWRGDAYNEQFF; DNA: TGTGCCTGGCGGGGGGACGCCTACAATGAGCAGTTCTTC
D: NA; V: TRBV7-8; size: NA; J: TRBJ1-2; length: 20; CDR3: CASSSFPGQPSTRLNYGYTF; DNA: TGTGCCAGCAGCTCATTCCCCGGACAGCCCTCTACCAGACTTAACTATGGCTACACCTTC
D: TRBD1; V: TRBV2; size: NA; J: TRBJ1-2; length: 12; CDR3: CAAQGAFYGYTF; DNA: TGTGCCGCACAGGGGGCCTTTTATGGCTACACCTTC
D: TRBD1; V: TRBV28; size: NA; J: TRBJ1-6; length: 17; CDR3: CASSSWANRDRNSPLHF; DNA: TGTGCCAGCAGTTCCTGGGCCAACCGGGACAGAAATTCACCCCTCCACTTT
D: NA; V: TRBV5-6; size: NA; J: TRBJ2-7; length: 13; CDR3: CASSLTRAHEQYF; DNA: TGTGCCAGCAGCCTAACCAGGGCCCACGAGCAGTACTTC
D: TRBD1; V: TRBV18; size: NA; J: TRBJ2-1; length: 17; CDR3: CASSPYRDSNSYNEQFF; DNA: TGTGCCAGCTCACCCTATCGGGACAGCAACTCCTACAATGAGCAGTTCTTC
D: TRBD2; V: TRBV18; size: NA; J: TRBJ2-5; length: 13; CDR3: CASSPQGGETQYF; DNA: TGTGCCAGCTCACCACAGGGAGGGGAGACCCAGTACTTC
D: NA; V: TRBV7-2; size: few; J: TRBJ1-6; length: 16; CDR3: CASSLAKTLYNSPLHF; DNA: TGTGCCAGCAGCTTAGCAAAGACTCTCTATAATTCACCCCTCCACTTT
D: TRBD1; V: TRBV4-3; size: NA; J: TRBJ2-7; length: 15; CDR3: CASSHSDREVYEQYF; DNA: TGCGCCAGCAGCCACTCGGACAGGGAGGTCTACGAGCAGTACTTC
D: TRBD1; V: TRBV9; size: NA; J: TRBJ1-2; length: 15; CDR3: CASSARQGSLNGYTF; DNA: TGTGCCAGCAGCGCCCGACAGGGAAGTTTAAATGGCTACACCTTC
D: TRBD1; V: TRBV18; size: NA; J: TRBJ2-5; length: 15; CDR3: CASSPRRGHGETQYF; DNA: TGTGCCAGCTCACCAAGAAGGGGGCATGGAGAGACCCAGTACTTC
D: NA; V: TRBV9; size: NA; J: TRBJ1-6; length: 14; CDR3: CASSVGQINSPLHF; DNA: TGTGCCAGCAGCGTAGGGCAGATTAATTCACCCCTCCACTTT
D: NA; V: TRBV27; size: NA; J: TRBJ2-7; length: 16; CDR3: CASSLSNRPQYYEQYF; DNA: TGTGCCAGCAGTTTATCGAACAGGCCCCAGTACTACGAGCAGTACTTC
D: TRBD1; V: TRBV18; size: NA; J: TRBJ1-5; length: 14; CDR3: CASSPPGTEQPQHF; DNA: TGTGCCAGCTCACCACCTGGGACAGAACAGCCCCAGCATTTT
D: TRBD1; V: TRBV11-2; size: NA; J: TRBJ1-2; length: 14; CDR3: CASTSGGFNYGYTF; DNA: TGTGCCAGCACCTCAGGGGGTTTTAACTATGGCTACACCTTC
D: TRBD1; V: TRBV7-8; size: few; J: TRBJ1-5; length: 15; CDR3: CASSPGQTSNQPQHF; DNA: TGTGCCAGCAGCCCGGGACAGACCAGCAATCAGCCCCAGCATTTT
D: TRBD1; V: TRBV19; size: NA; J: TRBJ1-1; length: 15; CDR3: CASTLRQGKNTEAFF; DNA: TGTGCCAGTACCCTACGACAGGGAAAGAACACTGAAGCTTTCTTT
D: TRBD1; V: TRBV5-1; size: NA; J: TRBJ1-3; length: 17; CDR3: CASSAGQGGISGNTIYF; DNA: TGCGCCAGCAGCGCTGGACAGGGGGGGATCTCTGGAAACACCATATATTTT
D: TRBD2; V: TRBV19; size: NA; J: TRBJ2-7; length: 16; CDR3: CASSIGGTSGTYEQYF; DNA: TGTGCCAGTAGTATAGGTGGGACTAGCGGGACCTACGAGCAGTACTTC
D: NA; V: TRBV6-4; size: NA; J: TRBJ1-5; length: 16; CDR3: CASSDSCWQGNQPQHF; DNA: TGTGCCAGCAGTGACTCTTGTTGGCAGGGAAATCAGCCCCAGCATTTT
D: NA; V: TRBV29-1; size: NA; J: TRBJ1-2; length: 13; CDR3: CSVDRQGFYGYTF; DNA: TGCAGCGTTGATCGCCAGGGGTTCTATGGCTACACCTTC
D: TRBD2; V: TRBV19; size: NA; J: TRBJ2-7; length: 12; CDR3: CATTSGSYEQYF; DNA: TGTGCCACCACTAGCGGATCCTACGAGCAGTACTTC
D: NA; V: TRBV11-2; size: NA; J: TRBJ1-1; length: 13; CDR3: CASSLETGSEAFF; DNA: TGTGCCAGCAGCTTAGAGACAGGCAGTGAAGCTTTCTTT
D: TRBD2; V: TRBV7-2; size: NA; J: TRBJ2-2; length: 17; CDR3: CASSLGRLAGDTGELFF; DNA: TGTGCCAGCAGCTTAGGTCGCCTAGCGGGGGACACCGGGGAGCTGTTTTTT
D: NA; V: TRBV19; size: NA; J: TRBJ2-5; length: 15; CDR3: CASSGVSGRQETQYF; DNA: TGTGCCAGTAGCGGGGTGAGCGGGCGTCAAGAGACCCAGTACTTC
D: TRBD1; V: TRBV6-2/TRBV6-3; size: NA; J: TRBJ1-6; length: 18; CDR3: CASSLVGTGNRRPSPLHF; DNA: TGTGCCAGCAGCTTGGTCGGGACAGGGAATCGACGCCCCTCACCCCTCCACTTT
D: NA; V: TRBV4-3; size: NA; J: TRBJ2-5; length: 17; CDR3: CASSQESTGPQRETQYF; DNA: TGCGCCAGCAGCCAAGAGAGTACAGGACCACAGAGGGAGACCCAGTACTTC
D: NA; V: TRBV29-1; size: NA; J: TRBJ1-2; length: 13; CDR3: CSGKGENLYGYTF; DNA: TGCAGCGGGAAGGGGGAGAATCTCTATGGCTACACCTTC
D: NA; V: TRBV27; size: once; J: TRBJ1-5; length: 13; CDR3: CASSLYINQPQHF; DNA: TGTGCCAGCAGTTTGTACATTAATCAGCCCCAGCATTTT
D: NA; V: TRBV6-4; size: NA; J: TRBJ1-2; length: 12; CDR3: CASSYTPTGYTF; DNA: TGTGCCAGCAGTTACACACCCACGGGCTACACCTTC
D: NA; V: TRBV19; size: NA; J: TRBJ1-2; length: 13; CDR3: CASSRQGTSGYTF; DNA: TGTGCCAGTAGTCGGCAGGGAACCAGTGGCTACACCTTC
D: NA; V: TRBV6-5; size: NA; J: TRBJ2-2; length: 14; CDR3: CASSSSLNTGELFF; DNA: TGTGCCAGCAGTTCGAGCCTAAACACCGGGGAGCTGTTTTTT
D: NA; V: TRBV27; size: few; J: TRBJ1-1; length: 17; CDR3: CASSIWGRGSGRTEAFF; DNA: TGTGCCAGCAGCATCTGGGGTCGGGGATCGGGTCGTACTGAAGCTTTCTTT
D: TRBD1; V: TRBV4-1; size: NA; J: TRBJ2-5; length: 16; CDR3: CASSQPRQGIRETQYF; DNA: TGCGCCAGCAGCCAACCCCGACAGGGGATAAGAGAGACCCAGTACTTC
D: NA; V: TRBV30; size: NA; J: TRBJ2-6; length: 13; CDR3: CAWSVAGANVLTF; DNA: TGTGCCTGGAGTGTAGCCGGGGCCAACGTCCTGACTTTC
D: TRBD2; V: TRBV29-1; size: NA; J: TRBJ2-3; length: 15; CDR3: CSVEEWGLARDTQYF; DNA: TGCAGCGTTGAAGAATGGGGACTAGCCCGAGATACGCAGTATTTT
D: NA; V: TRBV5-5; size: NA; J: TRBJ2-7; length: 15; CDR3: CASSLTGKVSYEQYF; DNA: TGTGCCAGCAGCTTAACAGGGAAGGTATCCTACGAGCAGTACTTC